This T cell receptor (beta chain) was profiled in a study of blood T cell repertoires in COVID-19. Study-level background: Specimens from acute and convalescent COVID-19 originated in the United States, Italy and Spain. T cells, B-cell-depleted T cells, or PBMCs supplied cDNA or gDNA.

Per the original data handling: Amplifying reference gene primers gave estimates of nucleated cell counts. Profiled with immunoSEQ multiplex PCR; TCRdb holds only in-frame clones, not every one. The V and J calls and the clone size are those of that table, but D and trimming were determined from the DNA. The repertoire includes fewer than 60,000 clones, roughly 85% of them detected once, and about 25% sits in the top ten. This sequence originates from a man in his 70s with acute or convalescent COVID-19. Sequenced sample: peripheral blood.

The CDR3 nucleotides read TGTGCCAGCTCACCGCGTACTAGCGCCTATGAGCAGTTCTTC. It codes for CASSPRTSAYEQFF. The J gene is TRBJ2-1, the V gene TRBV18; TRBD2 matches at 7 bases. The junction had 7 bases not matched to a gene; V was cut back by 3 bases and J by 8 bases. Germline V lookup: CDR1 KGHSH, CDR2 LQKENI. CDR3 length equals 14 residues.